This TCR beta chain was identified during a study of cytomegalovirus exposure and HLA in healthy donors. General study findings and limits: Most TCR sequences were uncommon, yet certain public TCRs appeared in many donors. Beyond CMV serostatus, there was no information to go on about immune exposure. Some highly shared sequence variants likely arose as a pipeline artifact. Segments of the TCR beta V type were, in most cases, productive about 87% or about 30% of the time in an earlier analysis.

Of note for this clone: The antigen remains unidentified.

13 Jbeta primers and 60 Vbeta primers were used for the PCR. This table comes from immunoSEQ multiplex PCR, and its TCRdb copy is limited to in-frame clones, with some not included. The data hold roughly 200,000 clones, with about two thirds observed a single time. Germline CDR1 is MNHNY and CDR2 is SVGAGI (reference sequence). This CDR3 has 14 residues. V shed 6 bases and J 9 bases; nucleotides not matched to a gene: 11. The receptor's source is a man aged 40-55 years in good health and CMV-seropositive. The sample consisted of PBMCs. This chain joins TRBV6-6 and TRBJ2-7, with 10 bases matching TRBD1. CDR3 sequence reads: CASSPVPGQGRQYF. The CDR3 nucleotides are TGTGCCAGCAGCCCGGTCCCGGGACAGGGGCGGCAGTACTTC.